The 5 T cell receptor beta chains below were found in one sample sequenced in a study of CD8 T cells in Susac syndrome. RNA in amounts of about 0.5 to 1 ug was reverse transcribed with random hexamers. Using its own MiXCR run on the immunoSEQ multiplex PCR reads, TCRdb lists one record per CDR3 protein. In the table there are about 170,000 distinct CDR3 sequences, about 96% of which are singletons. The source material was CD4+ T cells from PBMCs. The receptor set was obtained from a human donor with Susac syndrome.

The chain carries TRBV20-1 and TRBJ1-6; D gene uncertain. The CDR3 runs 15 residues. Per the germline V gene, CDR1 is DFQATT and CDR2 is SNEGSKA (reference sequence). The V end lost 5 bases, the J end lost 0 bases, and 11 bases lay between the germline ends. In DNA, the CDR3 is TGCAGTGCTGCAACCCCGAGCTCCTATAATTCACCCCTCCACTTT. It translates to CSAATPSSYNSPLHF.

CDR3 coding DNA: TGTGCCAGCAGTTGGCTAGCGGGGTCCTACAATGAGCAGTTCTTC. The encoded protein is CASSWLAGSYNEQFF. The chain is built from TRBV6-5 and TRBJ2-1; 9 bases agree with TRBD2. V trimming: 4 bases; J trimming: 1 base; junction bases outside the gene matches: 2. This CDR3 has 15 amino acids. Germline CDR1 reads MNHEY; CDR2 reads SVGAGI.

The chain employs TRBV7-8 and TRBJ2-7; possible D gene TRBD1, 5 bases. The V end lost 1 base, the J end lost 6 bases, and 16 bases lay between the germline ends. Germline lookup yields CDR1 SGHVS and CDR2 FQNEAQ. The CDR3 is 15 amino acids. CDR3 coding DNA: TGTGCCAGCAGCTTAGTGCCTGGGGCGGCCATCGAGCAGTACTTC. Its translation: CASSLVPGAAIEQYF.

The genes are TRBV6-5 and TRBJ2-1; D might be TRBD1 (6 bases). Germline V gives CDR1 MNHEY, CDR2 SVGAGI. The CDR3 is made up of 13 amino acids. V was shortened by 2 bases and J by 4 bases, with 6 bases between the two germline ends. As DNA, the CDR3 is TGTGCCAGCAGTTACACAGGGTACAATGAGCAGTTCTTC. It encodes CASSYTGYNEQFF.

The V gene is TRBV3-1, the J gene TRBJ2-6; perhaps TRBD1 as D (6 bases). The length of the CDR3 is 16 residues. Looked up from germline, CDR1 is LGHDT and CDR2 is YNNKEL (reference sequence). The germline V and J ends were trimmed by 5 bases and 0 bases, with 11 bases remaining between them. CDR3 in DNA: TGTGCCAGCAGCTCTGACAGGCTCTCTGGGGCCAACGTCCTGACTTTC. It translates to CASSSDRLSGANVLTF.